The T cell receptor beta chain under discussion was sequenced for a study of T cell responses to AZD1222 COVID-19 vaccine. Whole-study context: Second-dose intervals near 4 or 12 weeks were combined. Study-level findings and limits: Sampling that yielded the repertoires occurred only after the peak T cell response. Donors, mostly white British, included more females; clonal diversity was possibly underestimated.

Details on this clone: Its antigen remains unknown.

TCRdb's table, derived via immunoSEQ multiplex PCR, lists solely in-frame clones and lacks some. Counted here are some 170,000 clones, roughly nine tenths occurring once; the ten biggest clones make up under 2%. Trimming shortened V by 6 bases and J by 7 bases, and 14 bases separated the two germline ends. Per the germline V gene, CDR1 is SGHTA and CDR2 is FQGTGA. CDR3 size: 13 residues. Source: peripheral blood, taken on day 0 of AZD1222 vaccination. V gene TRBV7-3 combines with J gene TRBJ2-3, with TRBD2 as a possible D gene (7 bases). The sequence was obtained from an adult in good health. The CDR3 here is CASRPNGGHTQYF. In DNA, the CDR3 is TGTGCCAGCAGACCTAACGGGGGGCATACGCAGTATTTT.